A single sample gave rise to the 20 T cell receptor beta chains below, sequenced in a study of blood T cells in healthy people across ages. Sample-barcoded 5' priming and a J-beta primer mix drove a second PCR of roughly 7 to 11 cycles. TCRdb ran MiXCR on the 5' RACE reads and lists one entry per CDR3 protein. The table lists more than 450,000 distinct CDR3 sequences, around a quarter of them singletons, with approximately 3.5% in the top ten. This sample was shared with a second study, whose subject was T cells of mothers and their children.

What was sequenced was blood. The receptors stem from a boy aged 2 to 9 in good health.

CDR3 bases: TGTGCCAGCAGTAGATGGACCCAAGAGACCCAGTACTTC. This translates into CASSRWTQETQYF. The chain links TRBV12-3 or TRBV12-4 to TRBJ2-5, with no clear D. V lost 5 bases, J lost 1 base, and 8 bases lay in between. The CDR3 length is 13 residues.

The sample holds a few counts of this clonotype. This chain links TRBV9 with TRBJ2-4; a weak D match, TRBD1 (5 bases). This CDR3 is built from 15 residues. Trimming shortened V by 1 base and J by 4 bases, and 12 bases separated the two germline ends. Germline V gene data show CDR1 as SGDLS and CDR2 as YYNGEE. The CDR3 loop reads CASSVNGASKNIQYF. As DNA, the CDR3 is TGTGCCAGCAGCGTAAATGGGGCTTCAAAAAACATTCAGTACTTC.

This clonotype was picked up a small number of times. The V gene is TRBV4-3, the J gene TRBJ2-7; perhaps TRBD1 as D (6 bases). This CDR3 region has 15 residues. Germline loops: CDR1 LGHNA, CDR2 YSLEER. The germline V and J ends were trimmed by 4 bases and 9 bases, with 22 bases remaining between them. The CDR3 loop reads CASSPHLGARMRQYF. DNA of the CDR3: TGCGCCAGCAGCCCCCATCTGGGGGCTAGGATGCGGCAGTACTTC.

V and J are TRBV9 and TRBJ2-1; TRBD2 might be the D (6 bases). V was cut by 4 bases and J by 3 bases, with 20 bases left in between. Germline V gene data show CDR1 as SGDLS and CDR2 as YYNGEE. The CDR3 totals 17 residues. The CDR3 spells CASSPSGGATNYNEQFF. For the CDR3, the DNA is TGTGCCAGCAGCCCCTCCGGGGGAGCAACAAACTACAATGAGCAGTTCTTC.

This clonotype was recorded a few times. The genes are TRBV7-2 and TRBJ2-7; D might be TRBD1 (5 bases). Trimming removed 0 bases from V and 1 base from J, with 13 bases in between. The CDR3 spans 16 residues. Per the germline V gene, CDR1 is SGHTA and CDR2 is FQGNSA. Here the CDR3 DNA reads TGTGCCAGCAGCTTAGCTGGGGCAGGGCTTTCCTACGAGCAGTACTTC. Its translation: CASSLAGAGLSYEQYF. The full variable domain, completed using reference TRBV7-2 and TRBJ2-7, is GAGVSQSPSNKVTEKGKDVELRCDPISGHTALYWYRQSLGQGLEFLIYFQGNSAPDKSGLPSDRFSAERTGGSVSTLTIQRTQQEDSAVYLCASSLAGAGLSYEQYFGPGTRLTVT.

V gene TRBV29-1 combines with J gene TRBJ1-1, with D perhaps TRBD1 (5 bases). Germline V gives CDR1 SQVTM, CDR2 ANQGSEA. The germline V and J ends were trimmed by 2 bases and 5 bases, with 12 bases remaining between them. The CDR3 totals 13 residues. DNA for the CDR3: TGCAGCGTTGAAAATTGGGGCAATACTGAAGCTTTCTTT. Its translation: CSVENWGNTEAFF. Drawing the rest from reference TRBV29-1 and TRBJ1-1, the complete variable domain is SAVISQKPSRDICQRGTSLTIQCQVDSQVTMMFWYRQQPGQSLTLIATANQGSEATYESGFVIDKFPISRPNLTFSTLTVSNMSPEDSSIYLCSVENWGNTEAFFGQGTRLTVV.

This clonotype came up a few times. The chain employs TRBV20-1 and TRBJ1-2, with D unclear. The germline CDR1 and CDR2 sequences are DFQATT and SNEGSKA (reference sequence). This CDR3 is 11 amino acids long. The V end lost 5 bases, the J end lost 6 bases, and 10 bases lay between the germline ends. In DNA, the CDR3 is TGCAGTGCTCCCCGGGTCGATGGCTACACCTTC. As protein: CSAPRVDGYTF.

This clonotype was observed once. V usage is TRBV5-1 and J usage is TRBJ1-3; possibly TRBD1 for D (5 bases). V gave up 1 base and J gave up 0 bases, with 8 bases separating them. Germline V gene lookup returns CDR1 SGHRS and CDR2 YFSETQ. The CDR3 runs to 15 residues. The CDR3 loop is CASSLQGDSGNTIYF. CDR3 DNA sequence: TGCGCCAGCAGCTTGCAAGGGGACTCTGGAAACACCATATATTTT.

The chain uses TRBV20-1 and TRBJ2-1, with 7 bases identical to TRBD1. Germline assignment: CDR1 DFQATT and CDR2 SNEGSKA (reference sequence). The CDR3 is made up of 15 amino acids. Germline trimming cut 3 bases from V and 4 bases from J; bases unmatched to any gene: 9. In DNA form, the CDR3 reads TGCAGTGCTAGTACGAGGGGGCAAGTTTACAATGAGCAGTTCTTC. Translating gives CSASTRGQVYNEQFF.

This chain uses TRBV4-2 with TRBJ1-1; D remains unclear. Trimming left V 0 bases short and J 0 bases short, with 8 bases between. This CDR3 comprises 15 residues. Germline values: CDR1 LGHNA, CDR2 YNFKEQ. The CDR3 DNA follows: TGTGCCAGCAGCCAAGAACCGGTCTTGAACACTGAAGCTTTCTTT. This translates into CASSQEPVLNTEAFF.

Only a few counts were recorded for this clonotype. CDR3 nucleotides: TGTGCCAGCAGTCCGAACGTGGACTCCGGCTACACCTTC. Translation gives CASSPNVDSGYTF. V gene TRBV6-5 combines with J gene TRBJ1-2; no firm D call. The CDR3 has 13 residues. The V and J ends lost 5 bases and 8 bases respectively, with 15 bases between them. Germline CDR1 reads MNHEY; CDR2 reads SVGAGI.

This clonotype was counted a single time. The chain uses TRBV6-6 and TRBJ1-1, with a possible D match to TRBD1 (6 bases). The germline V gene has CDR1 MNHNY and CDR2 SVGAGI (reference sequence). Trimming stripped 5 bases from V and 0 bases from J, with 13 bases between. The CDR3 has 15 residues. The CDR3 bases are TGTGCCAGCAGTCACCAAACAGGGTTGAACACTGAAGCTTTCTTT. Translating gives CASSHQTGLNTEAFF.

This clonotype has a handful of counts. This chain connects TRBV6-5 to TRBJ1-2, with D tentatively TRBD1 (6 bases). CDR3 length: 13 residues. Germline CDR1 MNHEY, CDR2 SVGAGI. Deletions cut 10 bases from V and 7 bases from J, with 19 bases between. This CDR3 is CATKQGRFGGYTF. DNA of the CDR3: TGTGCCACGAAACAGGGACGGTTCGGTGGCTACACCTTC.

This clonotype was seen only a few times. The rearrangement joins TRBV29-1 to TRBJ2-1; D might be TRBD2 (6 bases). V shed 4 bases and J shed 4 bases, with 11 bases lying between them. The CDR3 spans 13 residues. Germline V gives CDR1 SQVTM, CDR2 ANQGSEA. The CDR3 nucleotides are TGCAGCGTTGGGGGGGAGTCGTACAATGAGCAGTTCTTC. Its translation: CSVGGESYNEQFF.

The chain carries TRBV5-1 and TRBJ2-7; the D gene is possibly TRBD1 (6 bases). Germline V CDR1 and CDR2: SGHRS, YFSETQ. Trimming cost V 5 bases and J 0 bases, with 15 bases left between them. This CDR3 comprises 15 residues. The CDR3 loop reads CASSSRDTHSYEQYF. The CDR3 DNA reads as TGCGCCAGCAGTTCTCGGGACACCCACTCCTACGAGCAGTACTTC.

This chain links TRBV5-5 with TRBJ2-5; possible D gene TRBD1, 6 bases. V was cut by 1 base and J by 3 bases, with 10 bases left in between. The CDR3 length is 14 residues. The germline V gene has CDR1 SGHKS and CDR2 YYEKEE (reference sequence). CDR3: CASSLKAGEETQYF. The CDR3 DNA reads as TGTGCCAGCAGCTTGAAGGCAGGGGAAGAGACCCAGTACTTC.

V gene TRBV30 combines with J gene TRBJ2-1; D call uncertain. The DNA end favors TRBJ2-7, so the J call may be wrong. Per the germline V gene, CDR1 is GTSNPN and CDR2 is SVGIG (reference sequence). This CDR3 is 11 amino acids long. CDR3 region: CASIISYEQYF. The CDR3 DNA follows: TGTGCCTCCATCATATCCTACGAGCAGTACTTC.

The rearrangement uses TRBV7-6 and TRBJ2-3; 12 positions agree with TRBD2. Germline assignment: CDR1 SGHVS and CDR2 FNYEAQ. The trim removed 4 bases at V and 4 bases at J, leaving 6 bases unmatched. This CDR3 is 16 amino acids long. The CDR3 sequence is CASSSETSGSADTQYF. The CDR3 DNA follows: TGTGCCAGCAGCTCTGAGACTAGCGGGAGCGCAGATACGCAGTATTTT.

The V and J genes are TRBV6-6 and TRBJ2-1, with 8 nucleotides matching TRBD2. CDR3 length: 16 amino acids. Per germline, CDR1 MNHNY and CDR2 SVGAGI (reference sequence). Losses at the gene ends were 5 bases for V and 5 bases for J; bases not matched to a gene: 11. Here the CDR3 DNA reads TGTGCCAGCAGTAGTAGCGGGAAGTGGGGTAACAATGAGCAGTTCTTC. Protein sequence: CASSSSGKWGNNEQFF.

The gene calls are TRBV4-2 and TRBJ2-7; D possibly corresponds to TRBD2 (5 bases). The CDR3 runs to 15 residues. CDR1 is LGHNA, CDR2 YNFKEQ, per germline. Trimming removed 2 bases from V and 1 base from J, with 12 bases in between. Here the CDR3 reads CASSQTSTRSYEQYF. The CDR3 DNA reads as TGTGCCAGCAGCCAAACTAGTACCAGGTCCTACGAGCAGTACTTC.